Listed here are 17 T cell receptor beta chains from one sample, sequenced in a study of cytomegalovirus exposure and HLA in healthy donors. The PCR contained 60 Vbeta and 13 Jbeta primers. Profiled with immunoSEQ multiplex PCR; TCRdb holds only in-frame clones, not every one. This sample carries over 95,000 clones, about 79% of them seen once, and the ten largest clones take around 2.7%. The sample consisted of PBMCs. Receptors originate from a woman aged 18-35 years in good health and CMV-seronegative.

The rearrangement joins TRBV2 to TRBJ1-2; D call uncertain. The germline CDR1 and CDR2 sequences are SNHLY and FYNNEI. V was cut by 5 bases and J by 0 bases, with 10 bases left in between. This CDR3 contains 14 residues. CDR3 region: CASSLQRTNYGYTF. In DNA form, the CDR3 reads TGTGCCAGCAGTTTACAGAGAACTAACTATGGCTACACCTTC. Complete variable domain (other parts from reference TRBV2 and TRBJ1-2): EPEVTQTPSHQVTQMGQEVILRCVPISNHLYFYWYRQILGQKVEFLVSFYNNEISEKSEIFDDQFSVERPDGSNFTLKIRSTKLEDSAMYFCASSLQRTNYGYTFGSGTRLTVV.

J is TRBJ1-2 and V is TRBV7-9; no definite D call. Trimming removed 5 bases at V and 4 bases at J, with 11 bases between. The CDR3 contains 13 residues. CDR1 and CDR2 (germline): SEHNR, FQNEAQ (reference sequence). CDR3 region: CASSLNIVYGYTF. The CDR3 DNA is TGTGCCAGCAGCCTTAATATTGTCTATGGCTACACCTTC. Combining the CDR3 with reference TRBV7-9 and TRBJ1-2 gives the whole variable domain DTGVSQNPRHKITKRGQNVTFRCDPISEHNRLYWYRQTLGQGPEFLTYFQNEAQLEKSRLLSDRFSAERPKGSFSTLEIQRTEQGDSAMYLCASSLNIVYGYTFGSGTRLTVV.

The V gene is TRBV5-1, the J gene TRBJ1-2; 7 bases are shared with TRBD1. Trimming took 3 bases from V and 5 from J; bases not matched to a gene: 4. This CDR3 spans 13 amino acids. Germline V gives CDR1 SGHRS, CDR2 YFSETQ. DNA for the CDR3: TGCGCCAGCAGCTCGACAGGGATGTATGGCTACACCTTC. Protein sequence: CASSSTGMYGYTF.

The rearrangement joins TRBV6-5 to TRBJ1-2; TRBD1 matches 9 bases. Germline-derived CDR1 and CDR2 are MNHEY and SVGAGI. V shed 6 bases and J 8 bases; nucleotides not matched to a gene: 7. The CDR3 sequence is 13 residues long. CDR3 sequence: CASSRDRVNGYTF. The CDR3 bases are TGTGCCAGCAGCCGGGACAGGGTGAACGGCTACACCTTC.

This clone was recorded only once. This chain joins TRBV2 and TRBJ1-5; TRBD1 matches 8 bases. Germline-derived CDR1 and CDR2 are SNHLY and FYNNEI. V trimming: 5 bases; J trimming: 3 bases; junction bases outside the gene matches: 6. CDR3 length: 15 residues. The CDR3 reads CASSWGQAYNQPQHF. CDR3 bases: TGTGCCAGCAGTTGGGGACAGGCATACAATCAGCCCCAGCATTTT.

The V gene is TRBV27, the J gene TRBJ1-4, with a weak D call TRBD1 (5 bases). The CDR3 spans 15 residues. Germline CDR1 is MNHEY and CDR2 is SMNVEV (reference sequence). V lost 3 bases, J lost 2 bases, and 10 bases lay in between. In DNA, the CDR3 is TGTGCCAGCAGTTTGCGGGGGATCACTAATGAAAAACTGTTTTTT. This sequence encodes CASSLRGITNEKLFF. The full variable domain, rest sourced from reference TRBV27 and TRBJ1-4, is EAQVTQNPRYLITVTGKKLTVTCSQNMNHEYMSWYRQDPGLGLRQIYYSMNVEVTDKGDVPEGYKVSRKEKRNFPLILESPSPNQTSLYFCASSLRGITNEKLFFGSGTQLSVL.

Comment on this clone: Different DNA sequences within this sample yield the same CDR3. The J gene is TRBJ2-2, the V gene TRBV6-1; D remains ambiguous. The CDR3 runs 13 residues. Germline V gene lookup returns CDR1 MNHNS and CDR2 SASEGT. Trimming took off 2 bases at V and 5 bases at J, with 6 bases between the two ends. DNA for the CDR3: TGTGCCAGCAGTGAAACGAGAACCGGGGAGCTGTTTTTT. The encoded protein is CASSETRTGELFF.

The chain employs TRBV20-1 and TRBJ2-1, with D possibly being TRBD2 (6 bases). With 2 bases removed from V and 14 bases from J, the gap between germline ends came to 13 bases. This CDR3 is 11 amino acids long. Germline CDR1 DFQATT, CDR2 SNEGSKA (reference sequence). CDR3 protein: CSARPREREFF. The CDR3 DNA sequence: TGCAGTGCTAGACCCCGGGAGAGGGAGTTCTTC.

The J gene is TRBJ2-3, the V gene TRBV25-1; TRBD1 matches 8 bases. V lost 5 bases and J lost 1; bases outside the gene matches: 8. This CDR3 spans 16 amino acids. Germline CDR1 is MGHDK and CDR2 is SYGVNS. CDR3 region: CASSPRGQGGTDTQYF. DNA for the CDR3: TGTGCCAGCAGTCCCAGGGGGCAGGGTGGCACAGATACGCAGTATTTT.

The rearrangement joins TRBV9 to TRBJ2-5; 9 bases align to TRBD2. With V trimmed by 2 bases and J by 5 bases, 10 bases remained unmatched. The CDR3 length is 16 residues. Germline V gene lookup returns CDR1 SGDLS and CDR2 YYNGEE. CDR3 nucleotide sequence: TGTGCCAGCAGCGTGATTAGCGGGGGTGAAGGGGAGACCCAGTACTTC. This encodes CASSVISGGEGETQYF.

The chain employs TRBV25-1 and TRBJ1-1; maybe TRBD1 (6 bases). The CDR3 contains 12 residues. In germline, CDR1 is MGHDK, CDR2 SYGVNS. V shed 6 bases and J shed 11 bases, with 16 bases lying between them. The CDR3 loop reads CASREGGGRAFF. DNA for the CDR3: TGTGCCAGCAGAGAAGGGGGAGGGAGGGCTTTCTTT.

The genes are TRBV19 and TRBJ2-7; TRBD2 matches at 10 bases. Germline V gene sequence: CDR1 LNHDA, CDR2 SQIVND (reference sequence). V lost 5 bases, J lost 2 bases, and 3 bases stayed unmatched. The CDR3 is 14 amino acids. This CDR3 is CASSRTSGTYEQYF. The CDR3 nucleotides are TGTGCCAGTAGTCGGACTAGCGGAACCTACGAGCAGTACTTC. The entire variable domain, with the rest obtained from reference TRBV19 and TRBJ2-7, is as follows: DGGITQSPKYLFRKEGQNVTLSCEQNLNHDAMYWYRQDPGQGLRLIYYSQIVNDFQKGDIAEGYSVSREKKESFPLTVTSAQKNPTAFYLCASSRTSGTYEQYFGPGTRLTVT.

This chain joins TRBV19 and TRBJ1-5; D is unclear. V lost 5 bases and J lost 5, with 19 bases in between. This CDR3 comprises 16 residues. The germline V gene encodes CDR1 LNHDA and CDR2 SQIVND (reference sequence). For the CDR3, the DNA is TGTGCCAGTAGTTCCGCTGCGCGCGGCAGAGATCAGCCCCAGCATTTT. Translated, it gives CASSSAARGRDQPQHF.

This clone turned up a few times. This chain connects TRBV7-2 to TRBJ2-1, with no clear D. Germline assignment: CDR1 SGHTA and CDR2 FQGNSA. CDR3 size: 12 residues. Trimming cost V 5 bases and J 8 bases, with 10 bases left between them. Here the CDR3 DNA reads TGTGCCAGCAGCCAACCCCGGGATGAGCAGTTCTTC. Its protein is CASSQPRDEQFF. Full variable domain (outside the CDR3, taken from reference TRBV7-2 and TRBJ2-1): GAGVSQSPSNKVTEKGKDVELRCDPISGHTALYWYRQSLGQGLEFLIYFQGNSAPDKSGLPSDRFSAERTGGSVSTLTIQRTQQEDSAVYLCASSQPRDEQFFGPGTRLTVL.

The J gene is TRBJ2-1, the V gene TRBV5-1, with a weak D call TRBD2 (6 bases). Germline values: CDR1 SGHRS, CDR2 YFSETQ. The V and J ends lost 2 bases and 6 bases respectively, with 6 bases between them. This CDR3 has 12 amino acids. The CDR3 protein is CASSFGGNEQFF. CDR3 nucleotide sequence: TGCGCCAGCAGCTTCGGGGGCAATGAGCAGTTCTTC.

This chain links TRBV5-1 with TRBJ1-2, with unresolved D. Trimming took 0 bases from V and 3 from J, leaving 12 bases between them. Per the germline V gene, CDR1 is SGHRS and CDR2 is YFSETQ. CDR3 size: 15 residues. This CDR3 reads CASSLATQTHYGYTF. DNA of the CDR3: TGCGCCAGCAGCTTGGCCACACAGACCCACTATGGCTACACCTTC.

V and J are TRBV7-2 and TRBJ2-1; TRBD2 agrees at 9 bases. V lost 1 base and J lost 8; bases outside the gene matches: 9. Germline V CDR1 and CDR2: SGHTA, FQGNSA. CDR3 length equals 16 residues. The CDR3 DNA is TGTGCCAGCAGCTTAGGTTCCGCGGGAGGGCCTCATGAGCAGTTCTTC. Translation: CASSLGSAGGPHEQFF.